This TCR beta chain was sequenced for a study of Ad26.COV2.S vaccination and SARS-CoV-2 variants. The protocol was immunoSEQ multiplex PCR, while the TCRdb copy is restricted to in-frame clones and leaves out a portion. The data hold approximately 400,000 clones, with about 80% observed a single time. Trimming took off 3 bases at V and 3 bases at J, with 15 bases between the two ends. CDR1 is LNHDA and CDR2 is SQIVND in the germline V gene (reference sequence). The CDR3 spans 16 residues. A note on this clone: Its target is unknown.

Treatment defined: roughly 19 received Ad26.COV2.S at low or high dose, single or two shots; five or six received placebo; per-sample allocation not given. Material that was analyzed had been drawn on day 63 after the first vaccine or placebo injection. Study results and limitations: Quantification of TCR breadth and depth may have yielded underestimates of total T cell responses.

This clonotype was sampled from a person between 18 and 60 years old who received the Ad26.COV2.S COVID-19 vaccine or a placebo. This sample comprised peripheral blood, obtained in a trial of Ad26.COV2.S vaccine versus placebo. The V gene is TRBV19, the J gene TRBJ1-5; D not resolved. Here the CDR3 reads CASSISQEAPNQPQHF. The CDR3 bases are TGTGCCAGTAGTATTTCGCAGGAGGCCCCCAATCAGCCCCAGCATTTT.